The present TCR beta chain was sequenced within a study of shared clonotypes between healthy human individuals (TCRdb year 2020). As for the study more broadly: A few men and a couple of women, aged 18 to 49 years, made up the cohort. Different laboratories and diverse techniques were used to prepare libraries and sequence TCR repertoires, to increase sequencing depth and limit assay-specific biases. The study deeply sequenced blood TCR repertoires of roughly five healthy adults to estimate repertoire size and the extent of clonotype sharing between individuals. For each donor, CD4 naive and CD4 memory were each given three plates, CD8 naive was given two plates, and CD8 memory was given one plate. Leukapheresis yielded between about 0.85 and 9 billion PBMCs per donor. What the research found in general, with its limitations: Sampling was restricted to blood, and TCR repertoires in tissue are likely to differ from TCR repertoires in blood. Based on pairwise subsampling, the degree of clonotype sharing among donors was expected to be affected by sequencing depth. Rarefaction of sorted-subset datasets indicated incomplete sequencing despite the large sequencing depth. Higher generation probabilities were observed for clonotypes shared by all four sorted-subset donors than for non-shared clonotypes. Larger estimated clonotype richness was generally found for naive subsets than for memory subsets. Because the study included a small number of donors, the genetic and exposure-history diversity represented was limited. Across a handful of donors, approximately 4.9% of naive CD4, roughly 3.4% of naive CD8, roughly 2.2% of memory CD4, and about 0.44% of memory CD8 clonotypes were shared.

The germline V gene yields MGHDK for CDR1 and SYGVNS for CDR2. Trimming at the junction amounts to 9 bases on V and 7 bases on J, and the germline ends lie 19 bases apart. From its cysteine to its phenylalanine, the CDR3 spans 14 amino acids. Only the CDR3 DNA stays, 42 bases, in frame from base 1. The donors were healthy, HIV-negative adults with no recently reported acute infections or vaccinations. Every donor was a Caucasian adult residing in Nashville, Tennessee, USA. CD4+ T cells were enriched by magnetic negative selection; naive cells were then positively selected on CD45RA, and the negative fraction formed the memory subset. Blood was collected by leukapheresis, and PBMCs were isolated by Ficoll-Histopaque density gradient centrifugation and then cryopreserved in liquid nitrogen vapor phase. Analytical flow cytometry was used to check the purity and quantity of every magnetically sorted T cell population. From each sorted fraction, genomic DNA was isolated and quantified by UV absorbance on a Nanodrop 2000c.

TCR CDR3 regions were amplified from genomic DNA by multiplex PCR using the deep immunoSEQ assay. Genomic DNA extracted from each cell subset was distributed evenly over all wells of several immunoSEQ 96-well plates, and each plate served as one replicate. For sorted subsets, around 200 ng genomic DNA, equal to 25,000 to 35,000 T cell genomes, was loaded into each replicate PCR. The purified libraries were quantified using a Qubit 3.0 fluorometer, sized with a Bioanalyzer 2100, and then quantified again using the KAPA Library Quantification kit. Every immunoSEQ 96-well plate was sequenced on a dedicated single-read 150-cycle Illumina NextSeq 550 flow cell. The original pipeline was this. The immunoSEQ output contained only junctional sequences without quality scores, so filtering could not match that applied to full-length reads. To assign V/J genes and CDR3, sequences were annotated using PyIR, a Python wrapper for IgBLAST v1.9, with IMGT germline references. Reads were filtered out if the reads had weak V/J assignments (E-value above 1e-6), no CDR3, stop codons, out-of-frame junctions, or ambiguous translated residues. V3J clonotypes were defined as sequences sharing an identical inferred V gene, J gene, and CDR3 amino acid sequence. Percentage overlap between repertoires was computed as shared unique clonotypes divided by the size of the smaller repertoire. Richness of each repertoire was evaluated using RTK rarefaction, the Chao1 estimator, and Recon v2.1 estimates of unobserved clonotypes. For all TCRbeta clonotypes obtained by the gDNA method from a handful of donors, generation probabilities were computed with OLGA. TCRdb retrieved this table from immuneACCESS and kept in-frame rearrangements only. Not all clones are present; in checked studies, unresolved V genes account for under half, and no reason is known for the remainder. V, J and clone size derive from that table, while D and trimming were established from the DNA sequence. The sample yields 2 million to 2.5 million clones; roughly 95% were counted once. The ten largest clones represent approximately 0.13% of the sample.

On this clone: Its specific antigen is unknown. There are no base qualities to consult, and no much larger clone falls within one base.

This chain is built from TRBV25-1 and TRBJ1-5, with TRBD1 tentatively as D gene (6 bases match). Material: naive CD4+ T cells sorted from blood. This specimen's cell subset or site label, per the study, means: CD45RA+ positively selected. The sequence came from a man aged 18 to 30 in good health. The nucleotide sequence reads TGTGCCAGGGGGGTGCAGGGGAAGAACCAGCCCCAGCATTTT. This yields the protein CARGVQGKNQPQHF.